The present TCR beta chain was sequenced within a study of blood T cell repertoires in COVID-19. The sample holds a few counts of this clone. In the original analysis: Cell counts per sample came from amplifying reference gene primers. The repertoire was sequenced with immunoSEQ multiplex PCR; TCRdb's copy has only in-frame clones and lacks some. V and J calls and clone size are copied from that table; D and trimming were computed from the DNA. The profile shows fewer than 500,000 clones, roughly four fifths of them singletons. The sample consisted of peripheral blood. The clonotype was recovered from a human donor with acute or convalescent COVID-19. The donor label of this sample is uncertain.

CDR3 residues: CASSSPPGVGGGGYTF. The CDR3 bases are TGTGCCAGCAGTTCGCCCCCGGGGGTAGGAGGTGGGGGCTACACCTTC. V is TRBV6-6 and J is TRBJ1-2; maybe TRBD1 (5 bases). CDR3 size: 16 residues. V lost 4 bases and J lost 8, with 23 bases in between. Germline CDR1 is MNHNY and CDR2 is SVGAGI (reference sequence).